A selection of T cell receptor beta chains follows, all from one sample in a study of CDR3 diversity in severe acne. Via MiXCR, TCRdb re-called the PCR reads, giving one row per CDR3 protein. This sample has about 98,000 distinct CDR3 sequences; around 53% occur once, and the top ten carry around 12%. Input material: blood. The receptors derive from a male donor with acne. Each CDR3 is given with its conserved first and last residue. D genes are given only for firm matches. The size entry is marked missing in some rows and otherwise reads once, few, many or a size class.

CDR3aa: CASDDANDGQGVGKLFF; CDR3nt: TGTGCCAGCGACGACGCAAACGATGGGCAGGGTGTAGGGAAACTGTTTTTT; d_gene: -; abundance: -; v_gene: TRBV6-5; j_gene: TRBJ1-4
CDR3aa: CSAKRASVGYEQYF; CDR3nt: TGCAGTGCCAAGAGGGCTAGCGTAGGCTACGAGCAGTACTTC; d_gene: -; abundance: many; v_gene: TRBV20-1; j_gene: TRBJ2-7
CDR3aa: CASSDPAQGPETQYF; CDR3nt: TGTGCCAGTAGTGATCCCGCACAGGGGCCAGAGACCCAGTACTTC; d_gene: TRBD1; abundance: -; v_gene: TRBV19; j_gene: TRBJ2-5
CDR3aa: CASSYSRDGATYEQYF; CDR3nt: TGTGCCAGCAGTTACTCCCGTGACGGAGCCACCTACGAGCAGTACTTC; d_gene: -; abundance: few; v_gene: TRBV2; j_gene: TRBJ2-7
CDR3aa: CSASGQQETQYF; CDR3nt: TGCAGTGCTAGCGGGCAGCAAGAGACCCAGTACTTC; d_gene: -; abundance: many; v_gene: TRBV20-1; j_gene: TRBJ2-5
CDR3aa: CASSIANGDTDTQYF; CDR3nt: TGTGCCAGTAGTATAGCGAACGGGGATACAGATACGCAGTATTTT; d_gene: -; abundance: many; v_gene: TRBV19; j_gene: TRBJ2-3
CDR3aa: CASSHPRESGTQYF; CDR3nt: TGTGCCAGCTCTCACCCCCGGGAGTCTGGGACCCAGTACTTC; d_gene: -; abundance: many; v_gene: TRBV28; j_gene: TRBJ2-5
CDR3aa: CSVGTGVSYEQYF; CDR3nt: TGCAGCGTCGGGACAGGGGTTTCCTACGAGCAGTACTTC; d_gene: TRBD1; abundance: -; v_gene: TRBV29-1; j_gene: TRBJ2-7
CDR3aa: CASSQDGLARFEQFF; CDR3nt: TGCGCCAGCAGCCAAGATGGACTAGCGCGGTTTGAGCAGTTCTTC; d_gene: TRBD2; abundance: -; v_gene: TRBV4-1; j_gene: TRBJ2-1
CDR3aa: CASGSHRGDYGYTF; CDR3nt: TGTGCCAGCGGCAGTCACAGGGGGGACTATGGCTACACCTTC; d_gene: TRBD1; abundance: few; v_gene: TRBV5-4; j_gene: TRBJ1-2
CDR3aa: CASSVGEGRDGYTF; CDR3nt: TGTGCCAGCAGCGTGGGAGAGGGAAGGGATGGCTACACCTTC; d_gene: -; abundance: -; v_gene: TRBV9; j_gene: TRBJ1-2
CDR3aa: CVSNLRGTSTDTQYF; CDR3nt: TGTGTCAGCAACCTCCGGGGGACTAGCACAGATACGCAGTATTTT; d_gene: -; abundance: -; v_gene: TRBV2; j_gene: TRBJ2-3
CDR3aa: CASSSGQGNGSPLHF; CDR3nt: TGTGCCAGCAGCTCGGGACAGGGGAATGGTTCACCCCTCCACTTT; d_gene: TRBD1; abundance: -; v_gene: TRBV7-9; j_gene: TRBJ1-6
CDR3aa: CATSRVSGSPYEQYF; CDR3nt: TGTGCCACCAGCAGAGTTTCCGGATCACCCTACGAGCAGTACTTC; d_gene: -; abundance: many; v_gene: TRBV15; j_gene: TRBJ2-7
CDR3aa: CASSRSFSSYEQYF; CDR3nt: TGTGCCAGCAGTAGGAGTTTCAGCTCCTACGAGCAGTACTTC; d_gene: -; abundance: -; v_gene: TRBV25-1; j_gene: TRBJ2-7
CDR3aa: CASSTSGTSGPSYEQYF; CDR3nt: TGTGCCAGTAGTACCTCGGGTACTAGCGGACCCTCCTACGAGCAGTACTTC; d_gene: TRBD2; abundance: -; v_gene: TRBV19; j_gene: TRBJ2-7
CDR3aa: CASSLPGQGNYEQYF; CDR3nt: TGTGCCAGCAGCCTGCCGGGACAGGGGAACTACGAGCAGTACTTC; d_gene: TRBD1; abundance: -; v_gene: TRBV7-2; j_gene: TRBJ2-7
CDR3aa: CASSFKSSGWYEQYF; CDR3nt: TGTGCCAGCAGCTTTAAGTCTAGCGGGTGGTACGAGCAGTACTTC; d_gene: TRBD2; abundance: once; v_gene: TRBV7-8; j_gene: TRBJ2-7
CDR3aa: CASSILTPGNTIYF; CDR3nt: TGTGCCAGCAGCATTTTAACCCCCGGAAACACCATATATTTT; d_gene: -; abundance: -; v_gene: TRBV7-8; j_gene: TRBJ1-3
CDR3aa: CASSLGPGADQPQHF; CDR3nt: TGTGCCAGCAGCTTGGGGCCAGGGGCTGATCAGCCCCAGCATTTT; d_gene: -; abundance: few; v_gene: TRBV5-4; j_gene: TRBJ1-5
CDR3aa: CASTPGQGAGEQYF; CDR3nt: TGTGCCAGTACCCCTGGACAGGGGGCAGGCGAGCAGTACTTC; d_gene: TRBD1; abundance: once; v_gene: TRBV19; j_gene: TRBJ2-7
CDR3aa: CASSETETQYF; CDR3nt: TGTGCCAGCAGTGAAACAGAGACCCAGTACTTC; d_gene: -; abundance: -; v_gene: TRBV25-1; j_gene: TRBJ2-5
CDR3aa: CASSQDASGQAYEQYF; CDR3nt: TGCGCCAGCAGCCAAGATGCCAGCGGACAAGCCTACGAGCAGTACTTC; d_gene: -; abundance: -; v_gene: TRBV10-2; j_gene: TRBJ2-7
CDR3aa: CTTSAADSLWPQHF; CDR3nt: TGTACCACCAGTGCCGCTGACAGTTTGTGGCCCCAGCATTTT; d_gene: -; abundance: -; v_gene: TRBV24-1; j_gene: TRBJ1-5
CDR3aa: CASSKDSSQETQYF; CDR3nt: TGCGCCAGCAGTAAGGACAGCAGCCAAGAGACCCAGTACTTC; d_gene: -; abundance: -; v_gene: TRBV12-3/TRBV12-4; j_gene: TRBJ2-5
CDR3aa: CASSTGLAEVFGPGTEAFF; CDR3nt: -; d_gene: -; abundance: -; v_gene: TRBV7-6; j_gene: TRBJ1-1
CDR3aa: CATSRAPGESEQHF; CDR3nt: TGTGCCACTAGCAGAGCCCCAGGGGAGTCCGAGCAGCACTTC; d_gene: -; abundance: -; v_gene: TRBV15; j_gene: TRBJ2-7
CDR3aa: CASSPLPVQEGYTF; CDR3nt: TGTGCCAGCAGCCCACTTCCGGTTCAGGAAGGCTACACCTTC; d_gene: -; abundance: -; v_gene: TRBV7-9; j_gene: TRBJ1-2
CDR3aa: CATSGDRETQYF; CDR3nt: TGTGCCACCAGCGGGGACAGGGAGACCCAGTACTTC; d_gene: TRBD1; abundance: few; v_gene: TRBV24-1; j_gene: TRBJ2-5
CDR3aa: CASRQTLGGATQYF; CDR3nt: TGTGCCAGCAGACAAACATTGGGGGGGGCGACCCAGTACTTC; d_gene: -; abundance: -; v_gene: TRBV6-5; j_gene: TRBJ2-5
CDR3aa: CSAYLPGQGNTGELFF; CDR3nt: TGCAGTGCTTACCTACCGGGACAGGGGAACACCGGGGAGCTGTTTTTT; d_gene: TRBD1; abundance: many; v_gene: TRBV20-1; j_gene: TRBJ2-2
CDR3aa: CSATRPGPYEQYF; CDR3nt: TGCAGTGCGACACGCCCTGGCCCCTACGAGCAGTACTTC; d_gene: -; abundance: -; v_gene: TRBV20-1; j_gene: TRBJ2-7
CDR3aa: CASTLTGQGSTRQYF; CDR3nt: TGTGCCAGCACCCTAACGGGACAGGGATCTACGAGGCAGTACTTC; d_gene: TRBD1; abundance: -; v_gene: TRBV7-2; j_gene: TRBJ2-7
CDR3aa: CASSYGTDQETQYF; CDR3nt: TGTGCCAGCAGTTACGGGACAGATCAAGAGACCCAGTACTTC; d_gene: TRBD1; abundance: many; v_gene: TRBV6-2/TRBV6-3; j_gene: TRBJ2-5
CDR3aa: CSARGQATYEQYF; CDR3nt: TGCAGTGCTAGAGGGCAGGCCACCTACGAGCAGTACTTC; d_gene: -; abundance: -; v_gene: TRBV20-1; j_gene: TRBJ2-7
CDR3aa: CATSRDRGTSSPLHF; CDR3nt: TGTGCCACCAGCAGAGACAGGGGAACAAGTTCACCCCTCCACTTT; d_gene: -; abundance: -; v_gene: TRBV15; j_gene: TRBJ1-6
CDR3aa: CSVEGLAGGPTGSDTDTQYF; CDR3nt: TGCAGCGTTGAGGGACTAGCGGGAGGGCCAACGGGATCCGACACAGATACGCAGTATTTT; d_gene: TRBD2; abundance: -; v_gene: TRBV29-1; j_gene: TRBJ2-3
CDR3aa: CSVTRSTGGRNTEAFF; CDR3nt: TGCAGCGTGACCCGGAGTACAGGGGGCCGGAACACTGAAGCTTTCTTT; d_gene: TRBD1; abundance: -; v_gene: TRBV29-1; j_gene: TRBJ1-1
CDR3aa: CAILDRESPTYGYTF; CDR3nt: TGTGCCATCCTGGACAGGGAATCACCCACCTATGGCTACACCTTC; d_gene: TRBD1; abundance: -; v_gene: TRBV10-3; j_gene: TRBJ1-2
CDR3aa: CASSVGGGNSGNTIYF; CDR3nt: TGTGCCAGCAGCGTAGGCGGGGGCAACTCTGGAAACACCATATATTTT; d_gene: -; abundance: few; v_gene: TRBV12-3/TRBV12-4; j_gene: TRBJ1-3
CDR3aa: CSARQRTSGSYEQYF; CDR3nt: TGCAGTGCTAGACAAAGGACTAGCGGCTCCTACGAGCAGTACTTC; d_gene: TRBD2; abundance: -; v_gene: TRBV20-1; j_gene: TRBJ2-7
CDR3aa: CAIQGSDGYTF; CDR3nt: TGTGCCATACAGGGATCGGATGGCTACACCTTC; d_gene: -; abundance: -; v_gene: TRBV10-3; j_gene: TRBJ1-2
CDR3aa: CIARGTSGEETQYF; CDR3nt: TGCATTGCTAGAGGGACTAGCGGAGAAGAGACCCAGTACTTC; d_gene: TRBD2; abundance: -; v_gene: TRBV20-1; j_gene: TRBJ2-5
CDR3aa: CASSFGRGNEAFF; CDR3nt: TGTGCCAGCAGCTTTGGGCGGGGCAATGAAGCTTTCTTT; d_gene: -; abundance: -; v_gene: TRBV7-8; j_gene: TRBJ1-1
CDR3aa: CASNRGGRGSSGANVLTF; CDR3nt: TGTGCCAGCAACCGAGGGGGCAGGGGCTCCTCTGGGGCCAACGTCCTGACTTTC; d_gene: TRBD1; abundance: many; v_gene: TRBV7-9; j_gene: TRBJ2-6